The 16 T cell receptor beta chains below all came from one sample that was sequenced in a study of T cells after yellow fever vaccination. In TCRdb, the 5' RACE reads were re-called with MiXCR into one record per CDR3 protein. The sample records approximately 550,000 distinct CDR3 sequences, approximately 21% being singletons. The sample was PBMCs, taken 15 days after the yellow fever booster vaccination. The receptor source for this set is a man in his thirties or forties who received the YFV17D yellow fever vaccine.

J is TRBJ2-7 and V is TRBV20-1, with 7 bases identical to TRBD1. The CDR3 spans 11 residues. V shed 5 bases and J 6 bases; nucleotides not matched to a gene: 4. The germline V gene has CDR1 DFQATT and CDR2 SNEGSKA (reference sequence). CDR3 nucleotides: TGCAGTGCTTCACAGGGGAGCGAGCAGTACTTC. This sequence encodes CSASQGSEQYF.

This clonotype was seen once. This chain joins TRBV20-1 and TRBJ1-3; no definite D call. The CDR3 sequence is 14 residues long. Germline values: CDR1 DFQATT, CDR2 SNEGSKA (reference sequence). V shed 6 bases and J shed 2 bases, with 14 bases lying between them. The CDR3 is CSAKSSPTGNTIYF. The CDR3 DNA sequence: TGCAGTGCAAAGTCTTCTCCTACTGGAAACACCATATATTTT.

This clonotype was seen a few times. Given a much more abundant clone one base away, this may be a read error. This chain links TRBV12-3 or TRBV12-4 with TRBJ2-3, with 9 bases fitting TRBD2. This CDR3 comprises 14 residues. J lost 2 bases, V lost 5 bases, and 2 bases had no gene match. The chain's CDR3 is CASSSGRTTDTQYF. Here the CDR3 DNA reads TGTGCCAGCAGTAGCGGGAGGACCACAGATACGCAGTATTTT.

The table lists this clonotype with a few counts. The chain carries TRBV7-2 and TRBJ2-5, with D possibly being TRBD1 (5 bases). CDR3 length: 16 residues. V was pared by 5 bases and J by 4 bases, with 20 bases between. CDR1 SGHTA and CDR2 FQGNSA come from the germline V gene. The CDR3 nucleotides read TGTGCCAGCAGCCCCTGGACAACCGCCAGGGCAGAGACCCAGTACTTC. Translation: CASSPWTTARAETQYF.

The chain couples TRBV4-3 to TRBJ2-7; TRBD2 might be the D (5 bases). The CDR3 spans 13 residues. Germline V lookup: CDR1 LGHNA, CDR2 YSLEER. Trimming stripped 1 base from V and 9 bases from J, with 13 bases between. CDR3 in amino acids: CASSQAQSGGQYF. The DNA of the CDR3 is TGCGCCAGCAGCCAAGCCCAAAGCGGTGGGCAGTACTTC.

The J gene is TRBJ2-5, the V gene TRBV5-4; the match to TRBD2 covers 7 bases. J gave up 4 bases and V 5 bases, and 8 bases lay outside the gene matches. The CDR3 loop spans 14 amino acids. Germline lookup yields CDR1 SGHNT and CDR2 YYREEE (reference sequence). CDR3 sequence reads: CASRAGDYRETQYF. The DNA of the CDR3 is TGTGCCAGCAGGGCGGGGGACTACAGAGAGACCCAGTACTTC.

The rearrangement links TRBV20-1 to TRBJ2-6, with D uncertain. This CDR3 region has 13 residues. V lost 3 bases to trimming and J lost 2 bases, with 5 bases between them. From germline, CDR1 is DFQATT and CDR2 SNEGSKA (reference sequence). CDR3 DNA sequence: TGCAGTGCTAGTCATACTGGGGCCAACGTCCTGACTTTC. Translated: CSASHTGANVLTF.

The chain recombines TRBV4-3 with TRBJ2-7; D might be TRBD1 (7 bases). The CDR3 spans 16 residues. Deletions cut 0 bases from V and 6 bases from J, with 18 bases between. Germline V gene lookup returns CDR1 LGHNA and CDR2 YSLEER. For the CDR3, the DNA is TGCGCCAGCAGCCAAGACCCAAGACAGGGACTTGGCGAGCAGTACTTC. This sequence encodes CASSQDPRQGLGEQYF.

This clonotype was seen a handful of times. The chain uses TRBV6-2 or TRBV6-3 and TRBJ1-5, with TRBD1 identical over 10 bases. The CDR3 loop spans 16 amino acids. The V gene's germline CDR1 is MNHEY and CDR2 SVGEGT. The V gene end was trimmed by 4 bases and the J gene end by 1 base; junction bases not matched to a gene: 4. The CDR3 DNA reads TGTGCCAGCAGTTCTGACAGGGGGCTCAGCAATCAGCCCCAGCATTTT. Protein sequence: CASSSDRGLSNQPQHF.

This clonotype was counted a few times. The CDR3 DNA is TGCGCCAGCAGCTTAAACAGGGGTTCTTTAACCGGGGAGCTGTTTTTT. Encoded protein: CASSLNRGSLTGELFF. This chain connects TRBV5-1 to TRBJ2-2; 7 bases agree with TRBD1. Germline loops: CDR1 SGHRS, CDR2 YFSETQ. CDR3 size: 16 residues. Trimming cost V 2 bases and J 5 bases; bases outside gene matches: 9.

This clonotype showed up just a few times. The chain uses TRBV12-3 or TRBV12-4 and TRBJ1-1; the D is unclear. V dropped 5 bases and J dropped 3 bases, with 16 bases sitting between them. The CDR3 contains 15 residues. CDR3 residues: CASSGWELMDTEAFF. The CDR3, as DNA: TGTGCCAGCAGTGGTTGGGAACTAATGGACACTGAAGCTTTCTTT.

J is TRBJ1-4 and V is TRBV4-1; no clear D. This CDR3 has 15 residues. Germline values: CDR1 MGHRA, CDR2 YSYEKL. Deletions cut 5 bases from V and 3 bases from J, with 13 bases between. CDR3 DNA sequence: TGCGCCAGCAGCTCCGTGGAAAGTTCTAATGAAAAACTGTTTTTT. Protein: CASSSVESSNEKLFF.

This rearrangement joins TRBV7-2 to TRBJ2-7; TRBD2 matches at 10 bases. CDR1 and CDR2 (germline): SGHTA, FQGNSA. This CDR3 is built from 14 residues. V lost 5 bases and J lost 2; bases outside the gene matches: 3. This CDR3 reads CASSVLAGTYEQYF. CDR3 nucleotide sequence: TGTGCCAGCAGCGTACTAGCGGGAACCTACGAGCAGTACTTC.

V gene TRBV9 combines with J gene TRBJ2-5; D remains ambiguous. This CDR3 region has 14 residues. Germline CDR1 SGDLS, CDR2 YYNGEE. Deletions cut 0 bases from V and 4 bases from J, with 10 bases between. Written as DNA, the CDR3 is TGTGCCAGCAGCGTAGAGCCCCTGGGAGAGACCCAGTACTTC. Protein product: CASSVEPLGETQYF.

V gene TRBV25-1 combines with J gene TRBJ2-6, with unresolved D. The germline gives CDR1 MGHDK, CDR2 SYGVNS. The V and J ends lost 2 bases and 3 bases respectively, with 5 bases between them. The CDR3 length is 14 residues. CDR3: CASSESNGANVLTF. In DNA form, the CDR3 reads TGTGCCAGCAGTGAAAGTAATGGGGCCAACGTCCTGACTTTC.

The V gene is TRBV7-9, the J gene TRBJ2-3; 8 bases agree with TRBD2. After removal of 5 bases from V and 0 bases from J, the junction contained 7 bases not matched to a gene. Germline CDR1 and CDR2: SEHNR and FQNEAQ (reference sequence). The CDR3 sequence is 16 residues long. The CDR3 spells CASSAVAGYSTDTQYF. The CDR3 nucleotides are TGTGCCAGCAGCGCAGTAGCGGGATATAGCACAGATACGCAGTATTTT.